This entry features one TCR beta chain sequence. What it binds is unknown. The data are from a study of cytomegalovirus exposure and HLA in healthy donors. Whole-study context: As released early, the data held 70 million to 95 million unique TCRs from HLA-typed donors.

Trimming shortened V by 1 base and J by 6 bases, and 22 bases separated the two germline ends. In germline, CDR1 is LNHDA, CDR2 SQIVND (reference sequence). This CDR3 spans 17 amino acids. Study-level results: Some TCR beta chains (more than 150 of them) were listed as cytomegalovirus-associated. Most of the CMV-associated TCR beta chains (in a later analysis) appeared to be HLA-restricted. Available immune exposure information was restricted to CMV serostatus only.

PCR involved 60 Vbeta and 13 Jbeta primers. Libraries were prepared by immunoSEQ multiplex PCR; TCRdb keeps only in-frame clonotypes and omits some of them. The table lists around 150,000 clones, around 65% of them singletons. The clonotype was recovered from a woman between 40 and 55 years old in good health and CMV-seropositive. The chain has TRBV19 and TRBJ2-7; TRBD2 is a possible D gene (5 bases). Sequencing used PBMCs. The CDR3 loop reads CASSIVGSSRGMGEQYF. The CDR3 coding sequence is TGTGCCAGTAGTATAGTAGGCTCTAGCAGAGGAATGGGCGAGCAGTACTTC.